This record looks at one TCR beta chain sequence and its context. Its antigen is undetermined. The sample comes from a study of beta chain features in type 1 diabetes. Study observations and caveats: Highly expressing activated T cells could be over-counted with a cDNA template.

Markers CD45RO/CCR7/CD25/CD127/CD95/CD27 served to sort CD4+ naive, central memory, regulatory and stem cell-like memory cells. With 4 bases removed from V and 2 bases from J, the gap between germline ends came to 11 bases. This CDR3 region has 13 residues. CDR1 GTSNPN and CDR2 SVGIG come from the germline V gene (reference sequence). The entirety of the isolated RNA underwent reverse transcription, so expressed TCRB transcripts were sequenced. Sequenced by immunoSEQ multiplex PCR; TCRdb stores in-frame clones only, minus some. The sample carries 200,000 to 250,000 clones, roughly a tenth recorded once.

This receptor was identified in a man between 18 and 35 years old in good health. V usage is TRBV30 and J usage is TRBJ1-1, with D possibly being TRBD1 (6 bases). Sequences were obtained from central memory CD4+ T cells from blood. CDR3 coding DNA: TGTGCCTGGAATTGGGGGCTAAACACTGAAGCTTTCTTT. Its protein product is CAWNWGLNTEAFF.